The clone carrying this TCR beta chain has ten or more counts. The antigen remains unidentified. The germline gives CDR1 SGHRS, CDR2 YFSETQ. This CDR3 has 14 residues. Trimming removed 4 bases from V and 2 bases from J, with 13 bases in between. The data stem from a study of T cells in Graves' hyperthyroidism and ophthalmopathy. Extraction of PBMCs used 7.5 to 10 ml of fresh peripheral blood. Study conclusions and caveats: Model output signaled ophthalmopathy a median about seven months ahead of onset.

Amplified TCR beta CDR3 regions came from RNA transcripts. Researchers ran a first-round RT-PCR on the TCR CDR3 using the HTBI primer set. MiXCR, applied by TCRdb to the multiplex PCR reads, yields one record per CDR3 protein. The data show 400,000 to 600,000 distinct CDR3 sequences, with less than 25% seen just once and about 26% held by the top ten. The sequenced sample was blood. The receptor's source is a man aged 18 to 29 with Graves' hyperthyroidism. The chain recombines TRBV5-1 with TRBJ2-7, with D hard to call. The CDR3: CASSLDGSPYEQYF. CDR3 nucleotide sequence: TGCGCCAGCAGCCTCGATGGGTCCCCCTACGAGCAGTACTTC.